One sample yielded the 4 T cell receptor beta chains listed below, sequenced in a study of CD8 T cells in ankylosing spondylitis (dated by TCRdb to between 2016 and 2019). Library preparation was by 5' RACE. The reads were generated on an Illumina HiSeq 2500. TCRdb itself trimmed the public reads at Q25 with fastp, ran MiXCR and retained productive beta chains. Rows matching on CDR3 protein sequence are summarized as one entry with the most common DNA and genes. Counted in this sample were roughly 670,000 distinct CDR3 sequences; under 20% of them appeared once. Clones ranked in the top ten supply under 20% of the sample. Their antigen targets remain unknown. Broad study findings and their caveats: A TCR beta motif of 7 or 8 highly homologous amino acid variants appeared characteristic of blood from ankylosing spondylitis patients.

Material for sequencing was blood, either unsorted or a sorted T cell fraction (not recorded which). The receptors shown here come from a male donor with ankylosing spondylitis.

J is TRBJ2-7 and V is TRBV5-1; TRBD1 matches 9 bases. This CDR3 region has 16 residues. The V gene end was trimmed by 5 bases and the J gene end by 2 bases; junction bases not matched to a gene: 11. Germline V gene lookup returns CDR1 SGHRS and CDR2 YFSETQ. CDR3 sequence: CASRLSTGGLTYEQYF. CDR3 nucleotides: TGCGCCAGCAGGCTCTCGACAGGGGGTCTTACCTACGAGCAGTACTTC.

CDR3 in amino acids: CATRTSGGTEAFF. The CDR3 DNA follows: TGTGCCACCAGGACCTCAGGGGGCACTGAAGCTTTCTTT. This rearrangement joins TRBV24-1 to TRBJ1-1; 7 nucleotides align to TRBD1. V gave up 7 bases and J gave up 4 bases; unmatched junction bases: 5. CDR1 and CDR2 from the germline V gene are KGHDR and SFDVKD. The CDR3 loop spans 13 amino acids.

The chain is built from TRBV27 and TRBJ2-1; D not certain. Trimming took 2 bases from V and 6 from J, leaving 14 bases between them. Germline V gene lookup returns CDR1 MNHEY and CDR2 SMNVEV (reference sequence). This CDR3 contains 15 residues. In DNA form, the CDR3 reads TGTGCCAGCAGTTTAGGAGTTCCCAGCTTCAATGAGCAGTTCTTC. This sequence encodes CASSLGVPSFNEQFF.

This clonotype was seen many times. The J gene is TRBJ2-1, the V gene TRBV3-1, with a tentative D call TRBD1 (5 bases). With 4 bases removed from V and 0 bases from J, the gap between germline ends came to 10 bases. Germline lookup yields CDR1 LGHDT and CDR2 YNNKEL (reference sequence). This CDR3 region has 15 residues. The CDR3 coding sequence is TGTGCCAGCAGCCCAAGGGGCGGCTCCTACAATGAGCAGTTCTTC. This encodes CASSPRGGSYNEQFF.